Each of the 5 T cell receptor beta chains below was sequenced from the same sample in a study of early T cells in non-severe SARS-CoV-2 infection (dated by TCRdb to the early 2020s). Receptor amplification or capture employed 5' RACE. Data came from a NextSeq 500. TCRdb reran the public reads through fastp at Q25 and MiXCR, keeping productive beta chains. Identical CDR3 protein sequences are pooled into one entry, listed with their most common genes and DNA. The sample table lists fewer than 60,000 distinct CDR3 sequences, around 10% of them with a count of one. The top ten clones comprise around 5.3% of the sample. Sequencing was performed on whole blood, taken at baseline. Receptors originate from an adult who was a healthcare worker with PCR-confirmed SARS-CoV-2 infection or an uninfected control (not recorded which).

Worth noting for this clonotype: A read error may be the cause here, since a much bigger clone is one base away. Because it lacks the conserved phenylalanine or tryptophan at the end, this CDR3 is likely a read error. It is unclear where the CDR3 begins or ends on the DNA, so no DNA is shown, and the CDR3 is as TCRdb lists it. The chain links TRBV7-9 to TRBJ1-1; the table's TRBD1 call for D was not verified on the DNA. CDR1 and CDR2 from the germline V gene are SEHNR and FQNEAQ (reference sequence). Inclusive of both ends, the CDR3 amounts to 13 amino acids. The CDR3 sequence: CASSPGQGAISFL.

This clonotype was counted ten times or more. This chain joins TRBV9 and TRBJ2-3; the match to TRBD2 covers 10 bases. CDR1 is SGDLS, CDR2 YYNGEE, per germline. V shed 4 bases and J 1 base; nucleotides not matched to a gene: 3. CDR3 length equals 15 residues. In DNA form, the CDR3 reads TGTGCCAGCAGCTCGCTAGCGGGGGGCACAGATACGCAGTATTTT. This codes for CASSSLAGGTDTQYF.

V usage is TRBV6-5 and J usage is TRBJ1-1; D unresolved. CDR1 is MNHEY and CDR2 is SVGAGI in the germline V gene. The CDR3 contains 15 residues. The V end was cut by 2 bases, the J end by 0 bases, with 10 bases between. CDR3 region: CASSYQPFMNTEAFF. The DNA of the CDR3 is TGTGCCAGCAGTTACCAGCCGTTCATGAACACTGAAGCTTTCTTT.

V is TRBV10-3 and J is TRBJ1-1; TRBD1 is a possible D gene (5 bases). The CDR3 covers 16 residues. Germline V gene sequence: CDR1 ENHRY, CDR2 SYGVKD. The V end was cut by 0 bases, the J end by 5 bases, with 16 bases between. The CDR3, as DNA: TGTGCCATCAGTGAGTCTCCAGGTCAGGGAAATACTGAAGCTTTCTTT. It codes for CAISESPGQGNTEAFF.

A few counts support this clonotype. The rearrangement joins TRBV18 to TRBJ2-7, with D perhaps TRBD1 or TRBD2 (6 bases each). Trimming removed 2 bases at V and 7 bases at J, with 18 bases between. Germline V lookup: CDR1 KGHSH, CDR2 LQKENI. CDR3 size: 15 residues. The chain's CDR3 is CASSPTGALPKEQYF. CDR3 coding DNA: TGTGCCAGCTCACCAACGGGGGCACTTCCAAAAGAGCAGTACTTC.